The 23 T cell receptor beta chains listed next were all sequenced from one sample in a study of blood T cell repertoires in COVID-19 (dated by TCRdb to about 2020). Libraries were constructed by the immunoSEQ multiplex PCR assay. The table comes from immuneACCESS by way of TCRdb, which keeps in-frame sequences with V and J called. Part of the clones is missing from these tables; in studies checked, under half for an unresolved V gene and the rest for unknown reasons. The sample contains 54,000 or so clones, around 83% of them found a single time. The ten most abundant clones make up under 2% of the sample. The sequencing sample was made of peripheral blood. The receptors shown here come from a woman aged 60-75 years with acute or convalescent COVID-19.

There are a few counts of this clone. The gene calls are TRBV3-1 (or the pseudogene TRBV3-2) and TRBJ2-1, with 9 nucleotides matching TRBD2. Losses at the gene ends were 4 bases for V and 2 bases for J; bases not matched to a gene: 3. The CDR3 totals 15 residues. Looked up from germline, CDR1 is LGHDT and CDR2 is YNNKEL (reference sequence). CDR3 coding DNA: TGTGCCAGCAGCCCGACTAGCGGACCCTACAATGAGCAGTTCTTC. It codes for CASSPTSGPYNEQFF.

This chain connects TRBV15 to TRBJ1-1, with D possibly being TRBD1 (6 bases). With 0 bases removed from V and 4 bases from J, the gap between germline ends came to 15 bases. CDR1 LNHNV and CDR2 YYDKDF come from the germline V gene (reference sequence). This CDR3 has 16 amino acids. The CDR3 nucleotides are TGTGCCACCAGCAGAGACAGGGGAACAGGGTCCACTGAAGCTTTCTTT. It is translated as CATSRDRGTGSTEAFF.

The genes are TRBV4-2 and TRBJ2-5, with 13 bases that match TRBD2. This CDR3 has 18 residues. CDR1 is LGHNA, CDR2 YNFKEQ, per germline. The trim removed 1 base at V and 0 bases at J, leaving 5 bases unmatched. CDR3 amino acids: CASSQAVTSGRNQETQYF. The CDR3 DNA follows: TGTGCCAGCAGCCAAGCTGTGACTAGCGGGAGGAACCAAGAGACCCAGTACTTC.

This clone appeared once. The chain joins TRBV28 to TRBJ1-2; TRBD1 is a possible D gene (5 bases). Germline CDR1 reads MDHEN; CDR2 reads SYDVKM. The CDR3 loop spans 14 amino acids. V was shortened by 3 bases and J by 0 bases, with 8 bases between the two germline ends. The CDR3, as DNA: TGTGCCAGCAGTTTCAGGGTCGCTAACTATGGCTACACCTTC. Amino acid sequence: CASSFRVANYGYTF.

V gene TRBV28 combines with J gene TRBJ1-4; no firm D call. Per germline, CDR1 MDHEN and CDR2 SYDVKM. CDR3 size: 14 residues. Trimming stripped 6 bases from V and 8 bases from J, with 16 bases between. Written as DNA, the CDR3 is TGTGCCAGCAGAAACCCGGGAGACGGGGAAAAACTGTTTTTT. It specifies CASRNPGDGEKLFF.

This clone has a handful of counts. This chain connects TRBV2 to TRBJ1-4; no firm D call. The CDR3 sequence is 13 residues long. CDR1 and CDR2 from the germline V gene are SNHLY and FYNNEI. Trimming left V 4 bases short and J 8 bases short, with 11 bases between. CDR3 region: CASSASGREKLFF. The CDR3 coding sequence is TGTGCCAGCAGTGCATCGGGGAGGGAAAAACTGTTTTTT.

This chain links TRBV18 with TRBJ1-1, with 10 nucleotides matching TRBD1. CDR3 length: 17 amino acids. Germline-derived CDR1 and CDR2 are KGHSH and LQKENI. Trimming cost V 3 bases and J 0 bases; bases outside gene matches: 7. CDR3 sequence (DNA): TGTGCCAGCTCACCCCCCGGACAGGGGGTGATGAACACTGAAGCTTTCTTT. Amino acids: CASSPPGQGVMNTEAFF.

The chain joins TRBV9 to TRBJ2-1; 7 nucleotides match TRBD1. The CDR3 is 16 amino acids. J lost 4 bases, V lost 0 bases, and 7 bases had no gene match. CDR1 is SGDLS, CDR2 YYNGEE, per germline. CDR3 bases: TGTGCCAGCAGCGTAGATGGGGACAGATGGTACAATGAGCAGTTCTTC. Residues: CASSVDGDRWYNEQFF.

V is TRBV7-9 and J is TRBJ2-7, with 12 bases aligning to TRBD2. CDR1 is SEHNR and CDR2 is FQNEAQ in the germline V gene (reference sequence). CDR3 length: 16 amino acids. Germline trimming cut 1 base from V and 6 bases from J; bases unmatched to any gene: 7. The CDR3 DNA sequence: TGTGCCAGCAGCTTAGGCCACGGGACTAGCGGGCGCGAGCAGTACTTC. Protein sequence: CASSLGHGTSGREQYF. The variable domain in full, completed from reference TRBV7-9 and TRBJ2-7, reads DTGVSQNPRHKITKRGQNVTFRCDPISEHNRLYWYRQTLGQGPEFLTYFQNEAQLEKSRLLSDRFSAERPKGSFSTLEIQRTEQGDSAMYLCASSLGHGTSGREQYFGPGTRLTVT.

A few counts support this clone. This sequence joins TRBV19 and TRBJ1-5; the D is unclear. CDR1 and CDR2 (germline): LNHDA, SQIVND (reference sequence). This CDR3 spans 13 amino acids. The V and J ends lost 2 bases and 4 bases respectively, with 6 bases between them. The CDR3 sequence is CASSIFPNQPQHF. The CDR3 DNA reads TGTGCCAGTAGTATATTCCCGAATCAGCCCCAGCATTTT.

The chain employs TRBV27 and TRBJ1-2; perhaps TRBD1 as D (6 bases). Per the germline V gene, CDR1 is MNHEY and CDR2 is SMNVEV (reference sequence). CDR3 length equals 15 residues. The germline V and J ends were trimmed by 2 bases and 3 bases, with 13 bases remaining between them. For the CDR3, the DNA is TGTGCCAGCAGTTTACAGGGGAATCTCTACTATGGCTACACCTTC. Translating it yields CASSLQGNLYYGYTF.

The sample holds a few counts of this clone. The chain uses TRBV2 and TRBJ1-5; no clear D. This CDR3 comprises 14 residues. V lost 3 bases and J lost 3, with 9 bases in between. CDR1 is SNHLY, CDR2 FYNNEI, per germline. The DNA of the CDR3 is TGTGCCAGCAGTGATGAACTACCCAATCAGCCCCAGCATTTT. This sequence encodes CASSDELPNQPQHF.

The rearrangement uses TRBV24-1 and TRBJ1-2; D may be TRBD1 (6 bases). The V end lost 7 bases, the J end lost 6 bases, and 11 bases lay between the germline ends. Germline-derived CDR1 and CDR2 are KGHDR and SFDVKD. The CDR3 runs to 12 residues. CDR3 sequence (DNA): TGTGCCACCAGCAGGGGACCGGATGGCTACACCTTC. Residues: CATSRGPDGYTF.

The V gene is TRBV27, the J gene TRBJ1-1; TRBD1 matches 11 bases. The CDR3 consists of 13 residues. Germline V gene lookup returns CDR1 MNHEY and CDR2 SMNVEV (reference sequence). V gave up 6 bases and J gave up 3 bases; unmatched junction bases: 0. CDR3 region: CASRDRGHTEAFF. The CDR3 DNA sequence: TGTGCCAGCAGGGACAGGGGGCACACTGAAGCTTTCTTT.

This rearrangement joins TRBV6-5 to TRBJ1-1; D unresolved. This CDR3 is built from 13 residues. V shed 0 bases and J shed 6 bases, with 8 bases lying between them. Germline CDR1 MNHEY, CDR2 SVGAGI. The CDR3 sequence: CASSYSSRAEAFF. The CDR3 bases are TGTGCCAGCAGTTACTCGAGCCGGGCTGAAGCTTTCTTT.

The V call is TRBV4-1, the J call TRBJ2-1, with D perhaps TRBD2 (6 bases). This CDR3 has 15 residues. Germline lookup yields CDR1 MGHRA and CDR2 YSYEKL. The V end lost 4 bases, the J end lost 6 bases, and 16 bases lay between the germline ends. DNA of the CDR3: TGCGCCAGCAGCCTGGAACCCGGGAGCGTCAATGAGCAGTTCTTC. Translating gives CASSLEPGSVNEQFF.

There are a few counts of this clone. The chain combines TRBV28 with TRBJ1-6; D might be TRBD1 (6 bases). Germline-derived CDR1 and CDR2 are MDHEN and SYDVKM. This CDR3 comprises 15 residues. Trimming cost V 6 bases and J 7 bases, with 16 bases left between them. The CDR3 DNA follows: TGTGCCAGCAGACCTCGGACAGTAAAAAATTCACCCCTCCACTTT. It is translated as CASRPRTVKNSPLHF.

CDR3 sequence reads: CASSYRSAVRELFF. In DNA form, the CDR3 reads TGTGCCAGCAGTTACCGGTCCGCCGTAAGGGAGCTGTTTTTT. The chain employs TRBV7-9 and TRBJ2-2; D remains unclear. Germline CDR1 and CDR2: SEHNR and FQNEAQ (reference sequence). The CDR3 runs 14 residues. Trimming removed 6 bases from V and 9 bases from J, with 17 bases in between.

In its sample, this clone was seen a few times. The chain carries TRBV4-1 and TRBJ2-2; D might be TRBD1 (5 bases). Trimming left V 2 bases short and J 2 bases short, with 12 bases between. This CDR3 region has 16 residues. Looked up from germline, CDR1 is MGHRA and CDR2 is YSYEKL. Here the CDR3 reads CASSQQGQHNTGELFF. In DNA, the CDR3 is TGCGCCAGCAGCCAACAGGGCCAACATAACACCGGGGAGCTGTTTTTT.

The chain uses TRBV28 and TRBJ1-1, with D possibly matching TRBD1 (5 bases). Germline lookup yields CDR1 MDHEN and CDR2 SYDVKM. This CDR3 spans 13 amino acids. Between the trimmed V and J ends, which lost 6 bases and 1 base, there was a span of 9 bases. CDR3 amino acids: CASRNQGNTEAFF. CDR3 bases: TGTGCCAGCAGAAACCAGGGGAACACTGAAGCTTTCTTT.

V usage is TRBV5-1 and J usage is TRBJ2-2; the D gene is possibly TRBD1 (6 bases). In germline, CDR1 is SGHRS, CDR2 YFSETQ. V shed 4 bases and J shed 4 bases, with 20 bases lying between them. The CDR3 is 17 residues long. DNA for the CDR3: TGCGCCAGCAGCCCTCATCTTAGGGGGTCGACCACCGGGGAGCTGTTTTTT. Its translation is CASSPHLRGSTTGELFF.

The rearrangement joins TRBV11-2 to TRBJ1-2, with D unclear. CDR1 and CDR2 (germline): SGHAT, FQNNGV. The CDR3 covers 13 residues. Deletions cut 1 base from V and 2 bases from J, with 5 bases between. This CDR3 is CASSLGHNYGYTF. CDR3 DNA sequence: TGTGCCAGCAGCTTAGGACACAACTATGGCTACACCTTC.

The chain has TRBV28 and TRBJ2-1, with 7 bases matching TRBD2. V was clipped by 2 bases and J by 2 bases; unmatched bases: 9. This CDR3 comprises 17 residues. The germline V gene has CDR1 MDHEN and CDR2 SYDVKM. This CDR3 is CASSLDIGLAAYNEQFF. The CDR3 nucleotides are TGTGCCAGCAGTTTAGATATCGGGCTAGCGGCCTACAATGAGCAGTTCTTC.